This TCR beta chain was observed in a study of blood T cell repertoires in COVID-19. Study context: Samples representing acute and convalescent COVID-19 were sourced from the United States, Italy and Spain. The analysed material was cDNA or gDNA that came from T cells, B-cell-depleted T cells, or PBMCs.

Under the authors' procedure: Reference gene primers were amplified, and this amplification served to estimate nucleated cell counts. Profiled with immunoSEQ multiplex PCR; TCRdb holds only in-frame clones, not every one. V and J calls and clone size come straight from that table; D and trimming were deduced from the DNA. The repertoire holds 400,000 to 450,000 clones, about nine tenths seen once, with more than 1.4% in the top ten. This sequence originates from a woman in her twenties or thirties with active or convalescent COVID-19. The source material was peripheral blood.

The CDR3 DNA reads TGTGCCAGCAGCTTAGTAGGGGAGGGCAATCAGCCCCAGCATTTT. This sequence encodes CASSLVGEGNQPQHF. This chain uses TRBV7-6 with TRBJ1-5; tentatively, D is TRBD1 (5 bases). Germline-derived CDR1 and CDR2 are SGHVS and FNYEAQ. V lost 1 base, J lost 2 bases, and 9 bases lay in between. The CDR3 extends over 15 amino acids. The full variable domain, rest sourced from reference TRBV7-6 and TRBJ1-5, is GAGVSQSPRYKVTKRGQDVALRCDPISGHVSLYWYRQALGQGPEFLTYFNYEAQQDKSGLPNDRFSAERPEGSISTLTIQRTEQRDSAMYRCASSLVGEGNQPQHFGDGTRLSIL.